Included here is one TCR beta chain sequence, with context. In the study's own analysis: Reference gene primer amplification gave estimated nucleated cell counts. Data came from immunoSEQ multiplex PCR; TCRdb stores just in-frame clones and leaves some out. V, J and clone size derive from that table, while D and trimming were established from the DNA sequence. The table includes approximately 190,000 clones, 84% detected once. Between the trimmed V and J ends, which lost 1 base and 6 bases, there was a span of 16 bases. The CDR3 is 16 amino acids. The germline V gene encodes CDR1 SEHNR and CDR2 FQNEAQ (reference sequence). This record comes from a study of blood T cell repertoires in COVID-19. The overall study: Collection of acute and convalescent COVID-19 samples took place in the United States, Italy and Spain. T cells, B-cell-depleted T cells, or PBMCs supplied cDNA or gDNA.

The chain carries TRBV7-9 and TRBJ2-1; a weak D match, TRBD2 (6 bases). The sequenced material came from peripheral blood. This TCR derives from a human donor in a cohort sampled during active COVID-19. Here the CDR3 DNA reads TGTGCCAGCAGCTTAGATGGGGGGACTTTCGGCAATGAGCAGTTCTTC. Translated: CASSLDGGTFGNEQFF.